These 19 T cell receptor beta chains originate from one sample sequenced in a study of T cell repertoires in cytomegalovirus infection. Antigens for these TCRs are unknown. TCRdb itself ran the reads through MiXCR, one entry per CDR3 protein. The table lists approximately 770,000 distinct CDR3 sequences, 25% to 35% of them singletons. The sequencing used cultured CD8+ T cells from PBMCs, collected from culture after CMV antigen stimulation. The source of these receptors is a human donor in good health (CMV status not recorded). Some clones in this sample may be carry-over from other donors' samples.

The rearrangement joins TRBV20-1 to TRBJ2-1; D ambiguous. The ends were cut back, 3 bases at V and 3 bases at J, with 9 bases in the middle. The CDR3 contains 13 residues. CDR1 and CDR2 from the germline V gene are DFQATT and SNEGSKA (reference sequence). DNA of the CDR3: TGCAGTGCTAGTCTACCAGTCTACAATGAGCAGTTCTTC. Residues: CSASLPVYNEQFF.

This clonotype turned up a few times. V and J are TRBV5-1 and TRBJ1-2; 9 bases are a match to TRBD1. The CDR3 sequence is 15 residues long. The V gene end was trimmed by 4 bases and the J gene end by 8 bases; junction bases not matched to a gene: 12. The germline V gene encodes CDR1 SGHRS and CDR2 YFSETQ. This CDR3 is CASSDGDREPSGYTF. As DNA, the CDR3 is TGCGCCAGCAGCGACGGGGACAGGGAACCCTCGGGCTACACCTTC.

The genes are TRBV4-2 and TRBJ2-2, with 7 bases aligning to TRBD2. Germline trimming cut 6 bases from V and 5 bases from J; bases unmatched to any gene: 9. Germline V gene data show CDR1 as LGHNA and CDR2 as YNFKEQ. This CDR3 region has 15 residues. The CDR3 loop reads CASSPWGGGTGELFF. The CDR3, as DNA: TGTGCCAGCAGTCCTTGGGGGGGGGGAACCGGGGAGCTGTTTTTT.

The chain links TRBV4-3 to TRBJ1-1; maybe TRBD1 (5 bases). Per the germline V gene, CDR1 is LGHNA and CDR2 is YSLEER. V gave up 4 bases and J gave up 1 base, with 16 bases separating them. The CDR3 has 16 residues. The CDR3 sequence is CASSPGAQGRNTEAFF. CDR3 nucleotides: TGCGCCAGCAGCCCGGGAGCCCAGGGCCGGAACACTGAAGCTTTCTTT.

In DNA, the CDR3 is TGTGCCAGCAGTTACTCGCTCCGGACAGGGTCCTACGAGCAGTACGTC. The encoded protein is CASSYSLRTGSYEQYV. This rearrangement joins TRBV6-2 or TRBV6-3 to TRBJ2-7; 8 bases are shared with TRBD1. The CDR3 has 16 amino acids. V shed 0 bases, J shed 1 base, and the junction held 5 bases outside the gene matches. CDR1 and CDR2 (germline): MNHEY, SVGEGT.

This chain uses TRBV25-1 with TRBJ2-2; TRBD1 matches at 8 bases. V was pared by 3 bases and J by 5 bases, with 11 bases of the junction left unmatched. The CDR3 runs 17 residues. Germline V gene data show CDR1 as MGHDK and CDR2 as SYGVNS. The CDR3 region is CASSDPGAGGETGELFF. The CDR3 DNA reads TGTGCCAGCAGTGACCCAGGGGCAGGGGGCGAGACCGGGGAGCTGTTTTTT.

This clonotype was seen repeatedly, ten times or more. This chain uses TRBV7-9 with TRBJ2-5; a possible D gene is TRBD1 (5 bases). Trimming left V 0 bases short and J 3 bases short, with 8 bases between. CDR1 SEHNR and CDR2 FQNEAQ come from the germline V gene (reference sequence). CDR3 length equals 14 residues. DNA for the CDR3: TGTGCCAGCAGCTTAGCCGACAGCAAAGAGACCCAGTACTTC. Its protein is CASSLADSKETQYF.

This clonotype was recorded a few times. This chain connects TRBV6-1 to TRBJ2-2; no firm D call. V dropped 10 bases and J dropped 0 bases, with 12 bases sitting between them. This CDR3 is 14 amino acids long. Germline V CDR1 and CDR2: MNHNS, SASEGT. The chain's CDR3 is CATWRRSNTGELFF. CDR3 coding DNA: TGTGCCACCTGGAGACGCTCGAACACCGGGGAGCTGTTTTTT.

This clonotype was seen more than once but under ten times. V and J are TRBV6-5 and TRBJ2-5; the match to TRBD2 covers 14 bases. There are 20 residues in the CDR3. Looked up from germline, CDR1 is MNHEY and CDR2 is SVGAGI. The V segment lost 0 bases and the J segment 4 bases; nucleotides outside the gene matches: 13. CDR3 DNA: TGTGCCAGCAGTTACTCTCCCGACCGCCGACTAGCGGGGGGGTTAGAGACCCAGTACTTC. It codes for CASSYSPDRRLAGGLETQYF.

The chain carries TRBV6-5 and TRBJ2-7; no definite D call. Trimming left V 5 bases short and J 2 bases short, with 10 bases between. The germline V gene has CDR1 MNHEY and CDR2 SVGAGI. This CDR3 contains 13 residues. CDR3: CASSQDPTYEQYV. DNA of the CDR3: TGTGCCAGCAGTCAAGACCCTACCTACGAGCAGTACGTC.

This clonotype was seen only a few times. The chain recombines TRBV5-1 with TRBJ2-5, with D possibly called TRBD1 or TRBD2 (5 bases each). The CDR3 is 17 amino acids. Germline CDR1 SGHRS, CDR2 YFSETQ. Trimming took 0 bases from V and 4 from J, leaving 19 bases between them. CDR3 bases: TGCGCCAGCAGCTTGGCTAAGCAGGGAGATCGCCGAGAGACCCAGTACTTC. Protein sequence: CASSLAKQGDRRETQYF.

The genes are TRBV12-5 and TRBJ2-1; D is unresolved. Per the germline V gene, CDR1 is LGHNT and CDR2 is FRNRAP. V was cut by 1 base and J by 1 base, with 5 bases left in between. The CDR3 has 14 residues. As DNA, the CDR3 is TGTGCTAGTGGTTTGGAGGGTTCCTACAATGAGCAGTTCTTC. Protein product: CASGLEGSYNEQFF. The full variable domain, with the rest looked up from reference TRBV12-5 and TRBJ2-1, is DARVTQTPRHKVTEMGQEVTMRCQPILGHNTVFWYRQTMMQGLELLAYFRNRAPLDDSGMPKDRFSAEMPDATLATLKIQPSEPRDSAVYFCASGLEGSYNEQFFGPGTRLTVL.

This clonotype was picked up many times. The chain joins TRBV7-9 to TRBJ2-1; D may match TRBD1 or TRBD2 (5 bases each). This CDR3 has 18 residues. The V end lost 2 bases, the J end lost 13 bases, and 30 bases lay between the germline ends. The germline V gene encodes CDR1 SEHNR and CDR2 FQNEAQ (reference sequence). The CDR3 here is CASSLPPYYEGNRIGQFF. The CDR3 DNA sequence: TGTGCCAGCAGCTTACCCCCATACTATGAGGGGAATCGCATCGGTCAGTTCTTC.

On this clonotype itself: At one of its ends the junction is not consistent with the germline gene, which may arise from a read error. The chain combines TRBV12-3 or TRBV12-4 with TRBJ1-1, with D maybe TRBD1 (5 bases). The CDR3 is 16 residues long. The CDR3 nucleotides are TGTGCCAGCAGTCTTGACCCCGGGACCCCGAACACTAAAGCTTTCTTT. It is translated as CASSLDPGTPNTKAFF.

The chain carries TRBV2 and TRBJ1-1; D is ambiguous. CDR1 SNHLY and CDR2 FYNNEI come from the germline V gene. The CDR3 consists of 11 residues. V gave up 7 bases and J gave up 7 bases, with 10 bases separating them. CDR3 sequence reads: CASIRQVEAFF. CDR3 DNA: TGTGCCAGCATCAGGCAAGTTGAAGCTTTCTTT.

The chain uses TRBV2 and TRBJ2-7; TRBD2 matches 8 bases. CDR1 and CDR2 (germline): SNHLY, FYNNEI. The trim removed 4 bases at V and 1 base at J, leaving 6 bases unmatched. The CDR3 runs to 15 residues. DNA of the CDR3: TGTGCCAGCAGTGCGGTAGCGGGGATGTCCTACGAGCAGTACTTC. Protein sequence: CASSAVAGMSYEQYF.

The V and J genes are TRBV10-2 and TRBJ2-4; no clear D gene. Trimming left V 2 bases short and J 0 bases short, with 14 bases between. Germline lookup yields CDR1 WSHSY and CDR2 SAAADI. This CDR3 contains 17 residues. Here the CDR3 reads CASSERPANLAKNIQYF. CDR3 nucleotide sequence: TGCGCCAGCAGTGAGCGCCCGGCCAATCTAGCCAAAAACATTCAGTACTTC.

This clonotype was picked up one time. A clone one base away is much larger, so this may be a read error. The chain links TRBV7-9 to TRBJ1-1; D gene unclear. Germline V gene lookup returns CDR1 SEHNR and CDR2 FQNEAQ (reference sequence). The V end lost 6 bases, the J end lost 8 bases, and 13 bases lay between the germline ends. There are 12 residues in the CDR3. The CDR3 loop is CASSVQAKEAFF. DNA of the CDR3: TGTGCCAGCAGTGTTCAGGCTAAAGAAGCTTTCTTT.

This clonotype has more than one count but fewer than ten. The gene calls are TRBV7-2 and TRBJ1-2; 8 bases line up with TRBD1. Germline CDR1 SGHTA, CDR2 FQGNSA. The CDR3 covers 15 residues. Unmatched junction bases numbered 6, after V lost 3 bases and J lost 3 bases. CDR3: CASSFPGGAYYGYTF. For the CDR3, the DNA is TGTGCCAGCAGCTTTCCAGGGGGCGCGTACTATGGCTACACCTTC.